This TCR beta chain stems from a study of TIL therapy for anti-PD-1-resistant metastatic lung cancer. About the research overall: By whole-exome sequencing, median non-synonymous tumor mutation burden was around 1.5 mutations per megabase.

Trimming removed 6 bases from V and 9 bases from J; junction bases left unmatched: 5. The CDR3 runs 14 residues. Germline lookup yields CDR1 SGHTA and CDR2 FQGNSA. The immunoSEQ assay was v3. Each library reached roughly 1.9 million read pairs, or about 5-6 million at deep level. TCRdb's copy holds only in-frame clones and misses some; the assay was immunoSEQ multiplex PCR. The sample shows about 100,000 clones, about three fifths of them seen only once. Time point defined: pre-treatment sample, taken before nivolumab and TIL therapy. Pleural nodules or supraclavicular lymph nodes made up most of the excised metastases sampled.

V and J are TRBV7-2 and TRBJ1-6; TRBD1 matches 10 bases. This TCR derives from a person between 25 and 80 years old with non-small cell lung cancer. The sequences come from tumor tissue, collected at baseline. CDR3 bases: TGTGCCAGCAGACGGGACAGGGGCCCTTCACCCCTCCACTTT. Amino acids: CASRRDRGPSPLHF.